This entry lists 12 T cell receptor beta chains sequenced from one sample in a study of CD8 T cells in ankylosing spondylitis. Study-level points and caveats: A TCR beta motif made of 7 to 9 highly homologous variants seemed typical of ankylosing spondylitis blood.

Via MiXCR, TCRdb re-called the 5' RACE reads, giving one row per CDR3 protein. There are roughly 700,000 distinct CDR3 sequences in the sample; 15% to 20% occur only once, and around 20% lies in the top ten. These receptors' antigens are unknown. The material sequenced was blood, either unsorted or a sorted T cell fraction (not recorded which). These receptors all come from a male donor with ankylosing spondylitis.

The chain couples TRBV3-1 to TRBJ2-7; D gene uncertain. V gave up 8 bases and J gave up 0 bases, with 11 bases separating them. Germline CDR1 is LGHDT and CDR2 is YNNKEL (reference sequence). The CDR3 loop spans 13 amino acids. CDR3 region: CASALGLSYEQYF. The CDR3 DNA reads as TGTGCCAGCGCTTTAGGCCTCTCCTACGAGCAGTACTTC.

This clonotype was observed a few times. This sequence joins TRBV20-1 and TRBJ2-3; 10 bases agree with TRBD2. Germline CDR1 is DFQATT and CDR2 is SNEGSKA (reference sequence). CDR3 length: 15 amino acids. With 2 bases clipped from V and 1 base from J, the junction kept 3 bases outside the gene matches. CDR3 DNA: TGCAGTGCTAGAAATCTAGCGGGGGGCACAGATACGCAGTATTTT. Residues: CSARNLAGGTDTQYF.

CDR3 DNA sequence: TGCGCCAGCAGCTTGGATGACTTCGAGTTGGAAGAGACCCAGTACTTC. Translating gives CASSLDDFELEETQYF. This chain links TRBV5-1 with TRBJ2-5, with D unclear. The CDR3 sequence is 16 residues long. Trimming pared 0 bases from V and 3 bases from J, leaving 15 bases between. Germline CDR1 is SGHRS and CDR2 is YFSETQ.

In nucleotides, the CDR3 is TGTGCCAGCAGTGAGGAGGGGCCTAAAGGGGGCTACACCTTC. This encodes CASSEEGPKGGYTF. The chain has TRBV2 and TRBJ1-2, with D perhaps matching TRBD1 (5 bases). Germline CDR1 is SNHLY and CDR2 is FYNNEI. The CDR3 sequence is 14 residues long. Trimming took 3 bases from V and 8 from J, leaving 16 bases between them.

This clonotype was counted many times. The rearrangement uses TRBV7-9 and TRBJ2-2, with D perhaps matching TRBD1 (5 bases). The germline V gene has CDR1 SEHNR and CDR2 FQNEAQ (reference sequence). V shed 3 bases and J shed 2 bases, with 7 bases lying between them. The CDR3 is made up of 14 amino acids. For the CDR3, the DNA is TGTGCCAGCAGCTTCGACAGCAACACCGGGGAGCTGTTTTTT. Amino acids: CASSFDSNTGELFF.

This clonotype was found a few times. CDR3 nucleotides: TGCGCCAGCAGCCAAGACCGGGACAGGGGAGACACCATATATTTT. Its translation is CASSQDRDRGDTIYF. The rearrangement links TRBV4-1 to TRBJ1-3, with TRBD1 matching 10 bases. The V gene's germline CDR1 is MGHRA and CDR2 YSYEKL. The CDR3 length is 15 residues. V shed 0 bases, J shed 8 bases, and the junction held 4 bases outside the gene matches.

This clonotype has a handful of counts. V and J are TRBV20-1 and TRBJ1-3, with TRBD1 identical over 10 bases. The CDR3 extends over 14 amino acids. The germline V gene has CDR1 DFQATT and CDR2 SNEGSKA (reference sequence). V shed 3 bases, J shed 3 bases, and the junction held 2 bases outside the gene matches. Here the CDR3 reads CSARGQGFGNTIYF. CDR3 sequence (DNA): TGCAGTGCTAGGGGACAGGGGTTTGGAAACACCATATATTTT.

The chain recombines TRBV4-1 with TRBJ2-5, with 9 nucleotides matching TRBD2. Per the germline V gene, CDR1 is MGHRA and CDR2 is YSYEKL. This CDR3 is 16 amino acids long. The V and J ends lost 8 bases and 5 bases, in that order; junction bases with no gene match: 15. As DNA, the CDR3 is TGCGCCAGCCGAAACAGGCACAGCGGGGGGAGGGAGACCCAGTACTTC. Residues: CASRNRHSGGRETQYF.

The chain employs TRBV20-1 and TRBJ2-3; the match to TRBD2 covers 14 bases. J was trimmed by 5 bases and V by 6 bases; bases with no gene match: 16. This CDR3 spans 18 amino acids. Germline V gives CDR1 DFQATT, CDR2 SNEGSKA (reference sequence). The CDR3 bases are TGCAGTGCCCCTGTGCGCCCGACTAGCGGGGGGGCTATAGATACGCAGTATTTT. It codes for CSAPVRPTSGGAIDTQYF.

J is TRBJ1-2 and V is TRBV5-1; 8 bases align to TRBD1. CDR3 size: 14 residues. From germline, CDR1 is SGHRS and CDR2 YFSETQ. V was pared by 4 bases and J by 8 bases, with 10 bases of the junction left unmatched. Written as DNA, the CDR3 is TGCGCCAGCAGCCCCGACAGGGGTTTGAGCGGCTACACCTTC. This gives the protein CASSPDRGLSGYTF.

The chain uses TRBV12-3 or TRBV12-4 and TRBJ1-1; D is unclear. V dropped 2 bases and J dropped 2 bases, with 6 bases sitting between them. The CDR3 has 13 residues. As DNA, the CDR3 is TGTGCCAGCAGTTTACAACCCAACACTGAAGCTTTCTTT. The encoded protein is CASSLQPNTEAFF.

The chain employs TRBV20-1 and TRBJ2-7, with TRBD1 identical over 9 bases. The V gene end was trimmed by 5 bases and the J gene end by 4 bases; junction bases not matched to a gene: 12. The germline CDR1 and CDR2 sequences are DFQATT and SNEGSKA (reference sequence). CDR3 length: 15 residues. In DNA, the CDR3 is TGCAGTGCTTATGAGACGGACAGGGGAACATACGAGCAGTACTTC. Translating it yields CSAYETDRGTYEQYF.